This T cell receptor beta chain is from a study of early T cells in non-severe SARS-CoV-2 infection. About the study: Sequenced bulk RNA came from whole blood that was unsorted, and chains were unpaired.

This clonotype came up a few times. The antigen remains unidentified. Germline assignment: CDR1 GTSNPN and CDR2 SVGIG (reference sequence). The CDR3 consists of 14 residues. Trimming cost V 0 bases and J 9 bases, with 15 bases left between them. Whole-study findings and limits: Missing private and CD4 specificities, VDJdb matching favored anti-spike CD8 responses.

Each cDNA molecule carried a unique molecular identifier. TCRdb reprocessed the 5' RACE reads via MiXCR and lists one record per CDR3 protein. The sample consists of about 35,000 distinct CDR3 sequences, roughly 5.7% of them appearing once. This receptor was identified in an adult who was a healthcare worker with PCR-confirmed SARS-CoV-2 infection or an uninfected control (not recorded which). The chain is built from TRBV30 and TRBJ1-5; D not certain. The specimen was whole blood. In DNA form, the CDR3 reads TGTGCCTGGAGTGTAGCGGACTTAAGGGTGCCCCAGCATTTT. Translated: CAWSVADLRVPQHF.